This TCR beta chain was captured by sequencing in a study of blood T cell repertoires in COVID-19. Study at large: Samples representing acute and convalescent COVID-19 were sourced from the United States, Italy and Spain. The cDNA or gDNA used as material had been derived from T cells, B-cell-depleted T cells, or PBMCs.

This CDR3 comprises 14 residues. CDR1 is SGDLS, CDR2 YYNGEE, per germline. Trimming took off 4 bases at V and 7 bases at J, with 17 bases between the two ends. Original processing notes: Quantification of nucleated cells was approximated via reference gene primer amplification. Profiling relied on immunoSEQ multiplex PCR, and the TCRdb table lists in-frame clones only, not all of them. Clone size and the V and J calls come from that table; the DNA yielded D and trimming. Found here are roughly 280,000 clones, about 89% of them singletons; the top ten hold about 8.8%. This clonotype was obtained from a man in his forties with active or convalescent COVID-19. The chain has TRBV9 and TRBJ1-2; a possible D gene is TRBD1 (6 bases). The specimen was peripheral blood. For the CDR3, the DNA is TGTGCCAGCAGCTCGACAGGCCAAGGCGGTGGCTACACCTTC. Its translation is CASSSTGQGGGYTF.